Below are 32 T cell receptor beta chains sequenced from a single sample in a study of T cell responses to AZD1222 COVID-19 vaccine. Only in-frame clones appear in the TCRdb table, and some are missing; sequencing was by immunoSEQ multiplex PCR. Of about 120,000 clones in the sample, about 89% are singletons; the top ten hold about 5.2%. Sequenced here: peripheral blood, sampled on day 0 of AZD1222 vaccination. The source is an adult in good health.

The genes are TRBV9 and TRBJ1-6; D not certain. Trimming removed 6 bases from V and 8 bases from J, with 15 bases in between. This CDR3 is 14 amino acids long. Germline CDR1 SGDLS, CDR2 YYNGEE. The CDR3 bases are TGTGCCAGCACCCCGGACTTTGGACATTCACCCCTCCACTTT. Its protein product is CASTPDFGHSPLHF.

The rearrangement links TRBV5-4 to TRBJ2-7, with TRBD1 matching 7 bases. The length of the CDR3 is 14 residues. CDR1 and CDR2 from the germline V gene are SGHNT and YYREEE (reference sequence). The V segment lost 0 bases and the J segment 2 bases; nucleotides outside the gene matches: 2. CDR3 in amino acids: CASSLGGQTYEQYF. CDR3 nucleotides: TGTGCCAGCAGCTTGGGGGGACAGACCTACGAGCAGTACTTC.

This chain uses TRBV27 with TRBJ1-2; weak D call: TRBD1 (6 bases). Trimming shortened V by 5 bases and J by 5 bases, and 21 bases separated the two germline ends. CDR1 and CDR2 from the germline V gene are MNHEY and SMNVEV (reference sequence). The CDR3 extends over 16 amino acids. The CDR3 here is CASSRQPGQGGYGYTF. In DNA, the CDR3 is TGTGCCAGCAGTCGACAACCGGGACAAGGGGGGTATGGCTACACCTTC.

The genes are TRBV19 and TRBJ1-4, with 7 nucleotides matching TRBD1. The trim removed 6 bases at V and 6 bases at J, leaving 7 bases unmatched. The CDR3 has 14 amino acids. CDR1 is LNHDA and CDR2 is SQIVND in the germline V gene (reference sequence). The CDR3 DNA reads TGTGCCAGTAGCGCCGGGACAGTCTATGAAAAACTGTTTTTT. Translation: CASSAGTVYEKLFF.

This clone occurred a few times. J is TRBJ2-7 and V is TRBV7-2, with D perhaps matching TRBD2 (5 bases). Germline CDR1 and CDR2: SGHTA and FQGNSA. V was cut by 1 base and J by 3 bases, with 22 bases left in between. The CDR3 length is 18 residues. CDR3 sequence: CASSLEHGRGSTLYEQYF. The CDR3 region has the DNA TGTGCCAGCAGCTTAGAACATGGACGAGGGTCTACCCTCTACGAGCAGTACTTC. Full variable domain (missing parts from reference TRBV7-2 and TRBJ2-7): GAGVSQSPSNKVTEKGKDVELRCDPISGHTALYWYRQSLGQGLEFLIYFQGNSAPDKSGLPSDRFSAERTGGSVSTLTIQRTQQEDSAVYLCASSLEHGRGSTLYEQYFGPGTRLTVT.

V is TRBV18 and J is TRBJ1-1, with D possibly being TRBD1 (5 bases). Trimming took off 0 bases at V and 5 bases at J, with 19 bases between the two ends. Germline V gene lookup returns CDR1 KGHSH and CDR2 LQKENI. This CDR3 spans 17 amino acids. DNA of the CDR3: TGTGCCAGCTCACCACCGGGGGTCACAGCTTTTAGGACTGAAGCTTTCTTT. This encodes CASSPPGVTAFRTEAFF.

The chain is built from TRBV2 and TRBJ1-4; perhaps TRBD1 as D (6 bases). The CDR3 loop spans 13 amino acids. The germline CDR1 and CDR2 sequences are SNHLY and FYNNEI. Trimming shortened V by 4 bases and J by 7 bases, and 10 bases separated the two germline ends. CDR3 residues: CASSGQVGEKLFF. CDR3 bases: TGTGCCAGCAGTGGACAGGTTGGTGAAAAACTGTTTTTT.

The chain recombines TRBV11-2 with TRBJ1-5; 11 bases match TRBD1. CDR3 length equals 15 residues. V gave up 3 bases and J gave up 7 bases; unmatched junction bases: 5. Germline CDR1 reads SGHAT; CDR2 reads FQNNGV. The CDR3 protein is CASSFGDRGGQPQHF. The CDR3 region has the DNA TGTGCCAGCAGCTTTGGGGACAGGGGGGGGCAGCCCCAGCATTTT.

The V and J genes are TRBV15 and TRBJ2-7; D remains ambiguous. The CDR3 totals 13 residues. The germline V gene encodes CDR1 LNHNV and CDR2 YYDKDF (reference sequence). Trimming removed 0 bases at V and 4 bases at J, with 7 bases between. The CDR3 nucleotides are TGTGCCACCAGCAGAGATCATGCTTACGAGCAGTACTTC. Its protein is CATSRDHAYEQYF.

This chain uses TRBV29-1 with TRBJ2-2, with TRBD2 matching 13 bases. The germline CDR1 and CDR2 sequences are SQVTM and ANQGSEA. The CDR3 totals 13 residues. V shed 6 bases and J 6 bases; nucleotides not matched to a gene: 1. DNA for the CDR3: TGCAGCGTCGGACTAGCGGGAGCCGGGGAGCTGTTTTTT. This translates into CSVGLAGAGELFF.

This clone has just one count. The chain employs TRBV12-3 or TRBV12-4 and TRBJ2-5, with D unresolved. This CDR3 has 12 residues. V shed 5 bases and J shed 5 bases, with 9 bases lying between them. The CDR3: CASSPQSETQYF. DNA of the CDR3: TGTGCCAGCAGTCCGCAATCGGAGACCCAGTACTTC.

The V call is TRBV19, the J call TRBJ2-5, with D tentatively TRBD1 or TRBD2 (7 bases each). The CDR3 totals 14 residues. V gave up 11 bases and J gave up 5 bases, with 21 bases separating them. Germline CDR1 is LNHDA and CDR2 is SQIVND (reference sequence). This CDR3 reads CAGTQGEGQETQYF. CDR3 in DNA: TGTGCCGGGACCCAGGGGGAGGGCCAGGAGACCCAGTACTTC.

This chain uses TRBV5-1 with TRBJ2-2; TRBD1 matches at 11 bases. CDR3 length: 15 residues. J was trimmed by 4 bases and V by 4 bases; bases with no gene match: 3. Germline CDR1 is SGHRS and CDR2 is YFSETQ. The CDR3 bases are TGCGCCAGCAGCCTGGGACAGGGGGGCACCGGGGAGCTGTTTTTT. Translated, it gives CASSLGQGGTGELFF.

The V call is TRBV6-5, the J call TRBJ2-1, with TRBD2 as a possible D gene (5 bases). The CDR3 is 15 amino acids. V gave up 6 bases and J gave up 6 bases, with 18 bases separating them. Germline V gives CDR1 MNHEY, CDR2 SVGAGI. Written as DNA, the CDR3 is TGTGCCAGCAGCCTACTAGGCCTAGCCGGCAATGAGCAGTTCTTC. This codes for CASSLLGLAGNEQFF.

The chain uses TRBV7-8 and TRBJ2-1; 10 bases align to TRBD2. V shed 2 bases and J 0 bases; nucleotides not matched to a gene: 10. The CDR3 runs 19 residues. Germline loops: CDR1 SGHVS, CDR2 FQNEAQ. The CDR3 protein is CASSLSLAGVRSSYNEQFF. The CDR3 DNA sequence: TGTGCCAGCAGCTTAAGTCTAGCGGGAGTTAGGAGCTCCTACAATGAGCAGTTCTTC.

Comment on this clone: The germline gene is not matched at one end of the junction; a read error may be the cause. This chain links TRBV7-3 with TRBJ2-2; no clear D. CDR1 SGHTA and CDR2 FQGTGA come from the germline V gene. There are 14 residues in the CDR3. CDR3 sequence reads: CASSLSSNSGELFF. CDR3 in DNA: TGTGCCAGCAGCTTATCGTCCAACAGCGGGGAGCTGTTTTTT.

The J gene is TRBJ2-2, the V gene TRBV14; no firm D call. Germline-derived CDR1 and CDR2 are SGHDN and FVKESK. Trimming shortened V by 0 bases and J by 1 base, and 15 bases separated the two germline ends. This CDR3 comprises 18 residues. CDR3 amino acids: CASSQEVSGWRNTGELFF. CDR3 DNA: TGTGCCAGCAGCCAAGAAGTATCGGGCTGGCGGAACACCGGGGAGCTGTTTTTT.

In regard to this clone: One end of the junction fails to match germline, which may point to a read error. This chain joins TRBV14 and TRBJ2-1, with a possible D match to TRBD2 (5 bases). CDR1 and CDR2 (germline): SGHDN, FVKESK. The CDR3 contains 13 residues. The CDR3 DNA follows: TGTGTCAGCAGCCAATATGAGGGCAATGAGCAGTTCTTC. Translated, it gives CVSSQYEGNEQFF.

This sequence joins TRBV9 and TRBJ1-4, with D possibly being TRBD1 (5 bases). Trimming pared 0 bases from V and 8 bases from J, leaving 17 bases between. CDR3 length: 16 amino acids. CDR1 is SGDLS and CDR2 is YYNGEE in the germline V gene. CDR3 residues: CASSVGVAGVEEKLFF. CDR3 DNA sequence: TGTGCCAGCAGCGTAGGAGTGGCGGGGGTGGAGGAAAAACTGTTTTTT. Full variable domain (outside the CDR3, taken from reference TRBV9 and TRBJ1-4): DSGVTQTPKHLITATGQRVTLRCSPRSGDLSVYWYQQSLDQGLQFLIQYYNGEERAKGNILERFSAQQFPDLHSELNLSSLELGDSALYFCASSVGVAGVEEKLFFGSGTQLSVL.

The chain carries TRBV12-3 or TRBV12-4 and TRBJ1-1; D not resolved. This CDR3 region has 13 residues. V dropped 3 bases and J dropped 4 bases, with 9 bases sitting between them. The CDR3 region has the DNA TGTGCCAGCAGTTTCCTCGGTGGCACTGAAGCTTTCTTT. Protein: CASSFLGGTEAFF.

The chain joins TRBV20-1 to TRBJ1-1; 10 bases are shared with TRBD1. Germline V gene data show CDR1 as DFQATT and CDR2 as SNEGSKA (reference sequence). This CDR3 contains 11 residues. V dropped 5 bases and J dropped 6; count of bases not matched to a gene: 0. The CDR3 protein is CSADRGPEAFF. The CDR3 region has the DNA TGCAGTGCTGACAGGGGGCCTGAAGCTTTCTTT.

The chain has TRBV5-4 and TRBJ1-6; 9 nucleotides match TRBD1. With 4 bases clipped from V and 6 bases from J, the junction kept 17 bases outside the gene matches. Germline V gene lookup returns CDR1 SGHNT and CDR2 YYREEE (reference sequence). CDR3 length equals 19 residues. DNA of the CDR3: TGTGCCAGCAGCCGAAAAGGACAGGGGCCCCGAACCCGTAATTCACCCCTCCACTTT. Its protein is CASSRKGQGPRTRNSPLHF. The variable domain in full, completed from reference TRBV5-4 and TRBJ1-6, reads ETGVTQSPTHLIKTRGQQVTLRCSSQSGHNTVSWYQQALGQGPQFIFQYYREEENGRGNFPPRFSGLQFPNYSSELNVNALELDDSALYLCASSRKGQGPRTRNSPLHFGNGTRLTVT.

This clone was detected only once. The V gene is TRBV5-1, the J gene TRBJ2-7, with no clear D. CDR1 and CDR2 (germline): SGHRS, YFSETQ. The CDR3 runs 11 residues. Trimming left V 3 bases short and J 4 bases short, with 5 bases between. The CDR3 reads CASSWGYEQYF. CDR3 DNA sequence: TGCGCCAGCAGCTGGGGTTACGAGCAGTACTTC.

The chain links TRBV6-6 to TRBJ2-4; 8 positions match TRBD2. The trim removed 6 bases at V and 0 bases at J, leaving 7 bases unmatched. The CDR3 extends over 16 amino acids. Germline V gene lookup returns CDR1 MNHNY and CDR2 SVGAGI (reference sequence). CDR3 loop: CASSLERGLAKNIQYF. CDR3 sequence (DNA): TGTGCCAGCAGCCTAGAGCGGGGGCTAGCCAAAAACATTCAGTACTTC.

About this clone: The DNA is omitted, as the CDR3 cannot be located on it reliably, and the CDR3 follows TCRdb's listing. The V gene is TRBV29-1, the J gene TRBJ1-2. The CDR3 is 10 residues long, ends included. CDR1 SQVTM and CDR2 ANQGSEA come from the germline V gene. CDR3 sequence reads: CSVEFGPGTF.

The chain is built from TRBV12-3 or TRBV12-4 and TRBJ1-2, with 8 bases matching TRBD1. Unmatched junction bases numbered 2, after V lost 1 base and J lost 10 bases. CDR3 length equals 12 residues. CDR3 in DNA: TGTGCCAGCAGTTTAGTGACAGGGGTCTACACCTTC. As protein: CASSLVTGVYTF.

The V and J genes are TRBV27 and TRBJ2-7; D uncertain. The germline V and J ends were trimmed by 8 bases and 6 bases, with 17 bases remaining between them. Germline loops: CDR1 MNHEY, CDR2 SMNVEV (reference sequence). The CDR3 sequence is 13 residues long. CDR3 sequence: CASSKAGPREQYF. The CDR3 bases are TGTGCCAGCTCCAAAGCAGGACCCCGCGAGCAGTACTTC.

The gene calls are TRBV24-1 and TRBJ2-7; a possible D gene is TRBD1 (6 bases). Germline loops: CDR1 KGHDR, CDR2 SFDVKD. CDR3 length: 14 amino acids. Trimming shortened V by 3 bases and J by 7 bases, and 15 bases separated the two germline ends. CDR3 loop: CATSDPSQGWEQYF. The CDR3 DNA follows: TGTGCCACCAGTGATCCGTCACAGGGTTGGGAGCAGTACTTC.

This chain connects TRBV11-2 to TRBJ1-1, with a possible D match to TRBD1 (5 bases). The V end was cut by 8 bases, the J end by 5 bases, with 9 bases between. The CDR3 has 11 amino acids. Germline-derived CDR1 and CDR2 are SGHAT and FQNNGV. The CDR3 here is CASGGSTEAFF. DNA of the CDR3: TGTGCCAGCGGGGGGTCGACTGAAGCTTTCTTT. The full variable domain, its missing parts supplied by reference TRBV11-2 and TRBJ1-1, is EAGVAQSPRYKIIEKRQSVAFWCNPISGHATLYWYQQILGQGPKLLIQFQNNGVVDDSQLPKDRFSAERLKGVDSTLKIQPAKLEDSAVYLCASGGSTEAFFGQGTRLTVV.

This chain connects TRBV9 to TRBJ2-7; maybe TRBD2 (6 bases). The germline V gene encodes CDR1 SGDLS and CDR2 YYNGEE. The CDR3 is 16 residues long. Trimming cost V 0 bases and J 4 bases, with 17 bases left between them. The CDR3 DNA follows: TGTGCCAGCAGCGTAGGGGACTCCCTGAGATTGTACGAGCAGTACTTC. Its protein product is CASSVGDSLRLYEQYF.

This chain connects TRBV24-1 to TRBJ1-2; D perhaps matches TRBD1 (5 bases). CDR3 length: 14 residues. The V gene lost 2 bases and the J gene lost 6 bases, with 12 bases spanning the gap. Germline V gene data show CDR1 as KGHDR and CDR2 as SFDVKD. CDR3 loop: CATSDSFGGDGYTF. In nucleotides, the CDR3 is TGTGCCACCAGTGATTCCTTCGGGGGGGATGGCTACACCTTC.

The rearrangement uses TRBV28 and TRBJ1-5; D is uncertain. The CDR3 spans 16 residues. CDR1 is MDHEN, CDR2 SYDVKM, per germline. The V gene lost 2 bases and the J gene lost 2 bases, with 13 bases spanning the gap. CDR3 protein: CASSLDYGPGNQPQHF. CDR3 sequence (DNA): TGTGCCAGCAGTTTAGATTACGGGCCAGGCAATCAGCCCCAGCATTTT. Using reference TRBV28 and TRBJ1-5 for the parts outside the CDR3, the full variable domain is DVKVTQSSRYLVKRTGEKVFLECVQDMDHENMFWYRQDPGLGLRLIYFSYDVKMKEKGDIPEGYSVSREKKERFSLILESASTNQTSMYLCASSLDYGPGNQPQHFGDGTRLSIL.